This entry lists 15 T cell receptor beta chains sequenced from one sample in a study of blood T cells in healthy people across ages. Next came a second PCR, run for about 7 to 12 cycles, which used a sample-barcoded 5' primer along with a J-beta primer mix. TCRdb recomputed calls from the 5' RACE reads with MiXCR, one row per CDR3 protein. The sample carries around 850,000 distinct CDR3 sequences, under 40% recorded once. Sequenced input: blood. Receptors were obtained from a man aged 18 to 29 in good health.

The rearrangement uses TRBV5-1 and TRBJ2-1, with 12 bases aligning to TRBD2. This CDR3 comprises 15 residues. CDR1 and CDR2 (germline): SGHRS, YFSETQ. The trim removed 4 bases at V and 6 bases at J, leaving 5 bases unmatched. Written as DNA, the CDR3 is TGCGCCAGCAGCCCCTTGGGACTAGCGGGCAATGAGCAGTTCTTC. It translates to CASSPLGLAGNEQFF.

This clonotype was recorded once. The chain joins TRBV28 to TRBJ2-1; 8 bases line up with TRBD1. There are 15 residues in the CDR3. J was trimmed by 0 bases and V by 6 bases; bases with no gene match: 4. The germline gives CDR1 MDHEN, CDR2 SYDVKM. This chain's CDR3 is CASRRDRSSYNEQFF. The CDR3 DNA reads TGTGCCAGCAGGCGGGACAGGAGCTCCTACAATGAGCAGTTCTTC.

The genes are TRBV12-3 or TRBV12-4 and TRBJ2-7; D may be TRBD1 (6 bases). This CDR3 is built from 14 residues. Trimming took off 5 bases at V and 0 bases at J, with 11 bases between the two ends. The CDR3 loop is CASSPRDISYEQYF. The CDR3 DNA reads as TGTGCCAGCAGTCCTCGGGACATCTCCTACGAGCAGTACTTC.

This chain joins TRBV14 and TRBJ2-1, with 11 bases fitting TRBD2. Looked up from germline, CDR1 is SGHDN and CDR2 is FVKESK. J lost 7 bases, V lost 1 base, and 6 bases had no gene match. This CDR3 is built from 16 residues. The CDR3 sequence is CASSQVGTSGSNEQFF. The DNA of the CDR3 is TGTGCCAGCAGCCAAGTCGGGACTAGCGGTTCGAATGAGCAGTTCTTC.

This clonotype was seen a few times. V is TRBV7-2 and J is TRBJ2-1; D ambiguous. Deletions cut 2 bases from V and 6 bases from J, with 5 bases between. The length of the CDR3 is 12 residues. From germline, CDR1 is SGHTA and CDR2 FQGNSA. CDR3 amino acids: CASSLPGNEQFF. The CDR3 bases are TGTGCCAGCAGCTTACCAGGCAATGAGCAGTTCTTC.

The CDR3 here is CASSLSRAGGYTF. Written as DNA, the CDR3 is TGTGCCAGCAGTTTAAGTCGGGCTGGAGGCTACACCTTC. The rearrangement joins TRBV12-3 or TRBV12-4 to TRBJ1-2, with no clear D. V was trimmed by 2 bases and J by 8 bases, leaving 12 bases between them. The CDR3 length is 13 residues.

The V gene is TRBV29-1, the J gene TRBJ2-1, with TRBD2 identical over 8 bases. The CDR3 has 12 amino acids. Germline trimming cut 6 bases from V and 13 bases from J; bases unmatched to any gene: 11. Germline V gene sequence: CDR1 SQVTM, CDR2 ANQGSEA. The CDR3 nucleotides read TGCAGCGTAACGGGGGGGCACGAGACCCAGTTCTTC. Protein sequence: CSVTGGHETQFF.

The rearrangement joins TRBV12-3 or TRBV12-4 to TRBJ1-1; no clear D gene. The CDR3 has 13 amino acids. Trimming shortened V by 5 bases and J by 7 bases, and 14 bases separated the two germline ends. CDR3 loop: CASSVGSGDEAFF. The CDR3 coding sequence is TGTGCCAGCAGTGTAGGTTCCGGGGATGAAGCTTTCTTT.

The chain uses TRBV7-3 and TRBJ2-1; TRBD2 matches 9 bases. The CDR3 covers 13 residues. Per the germline V gene, CDR1 is SGHTA and CDR2 is FQGTGA. Unmatched junction bases numbered 6, after V lost 6 bases and J lost 9 bases. The CDR3 DNA is TGTGCCAGCAGGTATCTAGCGGGATCTGAGCAGTTCTTC. Encoded protein: CASRYLAGSEQFF.

The chain couples TRBV10-3 to TRBJ1-1; TRBD1 is a possible D gene (6 bases). Germline V lookup: CDR1 ENHRY, CDR2 SYGVKD. This CDR3 is 13 amino acids long. The V and J ends lost 7 bases and 1 base respectively, with 10 bases between them. The CDR3 DNA follows: TGTGCCATCACAGGACAGACGAACACTGAAGCTTTCTTT. This translates into CAITGQTNTEAFF.

This clonotype was picked up a small number of times. CDR3 protein: CASSLLYDQPQHF. The CDR3 nucleotides read TGTGCCAGCAGCTTATTATACGATCAGCCCCAGCATTTT. The V and J genes are TRBV7-2 and TRBJ1-5; D is unclear. Germline loops: CDR1 SGHTA, CDR2 FQGNSA. The CDR3 length is 13 residues. Trimming removed 2 bases at V and 5 bases at J, with 7 bases between.

This clonotype was seen a handful of times. The chain links TRBV20-1 to TRBJ2-1; D possibly matches TRBD1 or TRBD2 (5 bases each). Germline CDR1 is DFQATT and CDR2 is SNEGSKA (reference sequence). The CDR3 is made up of 15 amino acids. V lost 6 bases and J 0 bases, leaving 15 bases between the germline ends. CDR3 sequence reads: CSAAGTGSSYNEQFF. The CDR3 region has the DNA TGCAGTGCAGCCGGGACGGGAAGCTCCTACAATGAGCAGTTCTTC.

This clonotype showed up many times. The chain uses TRBV20-1 and TRBJ2-3, with a possible D match to TRBD2 (6 bases). V lost 5 bases and J 0 bases, leaving 6 bases between the germline ends. CDR3 length equals 12 residues. CDR1 DFQATT and CDR2 SNEGSKA come from the germline V gene (reference sequence). For the CDR3, the DNA is TGCAGTGCTGGGACTAGCACAGATACGCAGTATTTT. It translates to CSAGTSTDTQYF.

As to this clonotype: Germline and junction disagree at one end, which may indicate a read error. The chain joins TRBV20-1 to TRBJ2-5; unclear D gene. The end of the DNA aligns better with TRBJ2-7, so the J call may be wrong. The germline V gene has CDR1 DFQATT and CDR2 SNEGSKA (reference sequence). This CDR3 comprises 12 residues. The chain's CDR3 is CIASRSSYEQYF. Here the CDR3 DNA reads TGCATTGCTAGTAGGTCTTCCTACGAGCAGTACTTC.

The chain couples TRBV12-3 or TRBV12-4 to TRBJ2-1, with 9 positions matching TRBD1. The DNA end favors TRBJ2-7, so the J call may be wrong. The CDR3 runs to 14 residues. CDR3 residues: CASSPTGTGREQYF. Written as DNA, the CDR3 is TGTGCCAGCAGTCCCACCGGGACAGGGCGTGAGCAGTACTTC.